This T cell receptor (beta chain) was sequenced for a study of blood T cells in healthy people across ages. A second PCR, run for about 7 to 11 cycles, used a sample-barcoded 5' primer plus a J-beta primer mix. TCRdb independently ran MiXCR on the 5' RACE reads; one entry per CDR3 protein. The sample lists approximately 800,000 distinct CDR3 sequences, roughly three fifths occurring once. After removal of 0 bases from V and 4 bases from J, the junction contained 14 bases not matched to a gene. The CDR3 runs to 20 residues. Germline assignment: CDR1 SGHVS and CDR2 FNYEAQ. Each sample had at least 6.5 million PBMCs isolated.

The chain recombines TRBV7-6 with TRBJ2-1, with 11 bases that match TRBD2. Sequencing was done on a sample of blood. The origin of this receptor is a man aged 40-50 years in good health. The DNA of the CDR3 is TGTGCCAGCAGCTTAGCCCGCCCGGCTAGCGGGGGGACGCAATACAATGAGCAGTTCTTC. This sequence encodes CASSLARPASGGTQYNEQFF.